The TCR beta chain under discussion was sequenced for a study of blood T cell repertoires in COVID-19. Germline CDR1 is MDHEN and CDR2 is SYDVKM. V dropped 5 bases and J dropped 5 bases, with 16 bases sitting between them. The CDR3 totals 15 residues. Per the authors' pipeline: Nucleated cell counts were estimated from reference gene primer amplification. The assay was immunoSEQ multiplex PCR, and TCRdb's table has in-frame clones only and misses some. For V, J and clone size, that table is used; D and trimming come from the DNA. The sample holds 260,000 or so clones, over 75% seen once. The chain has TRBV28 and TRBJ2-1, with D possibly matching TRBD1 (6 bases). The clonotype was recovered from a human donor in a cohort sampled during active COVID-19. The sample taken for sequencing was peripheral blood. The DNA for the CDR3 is TGTGCCAGCAGTAATACAGGGATAAATCACAATGAGCAGTTCTTC. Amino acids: CASSNTGINHNEQFF. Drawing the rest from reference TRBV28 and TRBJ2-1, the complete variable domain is DVKVTQSSRYLVKRTGEKVFLECVQDMDHENMFWYRQDPGLGLRLIYFSYDVKMKEKGDIPEGYSVSREKKERFSLILESASTNQTSMYLCASSNTGINHNEQFFGPGTRLTVL.